The rows below give T cell receptor beta chains drawn from one sample of a study of T cell responses to AZD1222 COVID-19 vaccine. The data were produced by immunoSEQ multiplex PCR, yet TCRdb's version contains in-frame clones alone and is incomplete. The sample has around 150,000 clones, around 84% seen once. The sequenced sample was peripheral blood, obtained on day 0 of AZD1222 vaccination. The receptors were sampled from an adult in good health. The CDR3 runs from the conserved cysteine through the conserved F or W. D genes are given only for firm matches. Part of the rows lack a size; the others show once, few, many or a class for expanded clones.

D	V	length	J	size	CDR3
.	TRBV19	11	TRBJ2-7	once	CASSSFYEQYF
TRBD1	TRBV4-2	15	TRBJ1-2	.	CASSPEYRGVYGYTF
.	TRBV5-6	15	TRBJ1-5	few	CASSLTGVSNQPQHF
TRBD2	TRBV28	16	TRBJ2-7	.	CASRWTSGGPGYEQCF
.	TRBV3-1/TRBV3-2	15	TRBJ2-7	.	CASSPQGLIAYEQYF
TRBD1	TRBV18	16	TRBJ1-2	.	CASSSGGSGFVYGYTF
TRBD1	TRBV11-2	13	TRBJ2-7	.	CASSRTGGYEQYF
.	TRBV5-4	14	TRBJ1-2	.	CASSPRVGGYGYTF
.	TRBV5-4	13	TRBJ1-5	.	CASSSDGNQPQHF
.	TRBV6-5	14	TRBJ1-4	once	CASRMTGPNEKLFF
.	TRBV5-1	15	TRBJ1-3	.	CASSPGRSSGNTIYF
TRBD1	TRBV5-1	16	TRBJ1-2	.	CASSSELTDRVYGYTF
TRBD2	TRBV5-8	15	TRBJ2-2	.	CASSWGGMNTGELFF
.	TRBV12-3/TRBV12-4	12	TRBJ1-4	.	CASSFTGEKLFF
.	TRBV28	15	TRBJ1-4	.	CASSLLLQVNEKLFF
.	TRBV7-9	16	TRBJ2-7	.	CASSSHRARLRDEQYF
TRBD1	TRBV6-5	14	TRBJ2-2	.	CASTWDSPTGELFF
TRBD1	TRBV19	14	TRBJ1-3	few	CASCPGQHGNTIYF
TRBD2	TRBV5-1	16	TRBJ2-1	.	CASSLPPRGEYNEQFF
TRBD1	TRBV28	11	TRBJ1-1	.	CASSLGTGVFF
TRBD2	TRBV28	18	TRBJ2-7	once	CASSGTGTSGGAFYEQYF
.	TRBV2	13	TRBJ2-7	.	CASTPERQYEQYF
.	TRBV6-1	17	TRBJ1-5	.	CASSGSPWGPGNQPQHF